Each of the 3 T cell receptor beta chains below was sequenced from the same sample in a study of Tregs in tolerant kidney transplant recipients. Mixed chimerism was transient after nonmyeloablative marrow transplants from related graft donors. The assay was immunoSEQ multiplex PCR, and TCRdb's table has in-frame clones only and misses some. The table has about 90,000 clones, roughly 93% seen once; the top ten hold 1.6%. This specimen consisted of CD4+ T cells from blood (PBMCs), obtained 12 months after the transplant. The origin of the receptors is a human patient who received a combined kidney and bone marrow transplant. Some T cells here may be from the graft donor.

The chain combines TRBV7-2 with TRBJ2-1; 11 bases agree with TRBD2. This CDR3 is built from 15 residues. Per the germline V gene, CDR1 is SGHTA and CDR2 is FQGNSA. Germline trimming cut 6 bases from V and 4 bases from J; bases unmatched to any gene: 5. The CDR3 DNA reads as TGTGCCAGCAGAGTACTAGCGGGGGTGTACAATGAGCAGTTCTTC. It encodes CASRVLAGVYNEQFF.

V usage is TRBV7-2 and J usage is TRBJ1-1; no firm D call. This CDR3 is built from 13 residues. Germline lookup yields CDR1 SGHTA and CDR2 FQGNSA. The germline V and J ends were trimmed by 2 bases and 3 bases, with 7 bases remaining between them. The CDR3 is CASSLNTDTEAFF. The CDR3 DNA reads TGTGCCAGCAGCTTAAACACAGACACTGAAGCTTTCTTT.

Only one count was recorded for this clone. The V and J genes are TRBV14 and TRBJ1-5; 8 nucleotides match TRBD1. CDR1 SGHDN and CDR2 FVKESK come from the germline V gene. The length of the CDR3 is 16 residues. The V gene end was trimmed by 3 bases and the J gene end by 4 bases; junction bases not matched to a gene: 8. DNA of the CDR3: TGTGCCAGCAGCCATACAGGGGGTGTCTTTAATCAGCCCCAGCATTTT. It translates to CASSHTGGVFNQPQHF. The full variable domain, with the rest looked up from reference TRBV14 and TRBJ1-5, is EAGVTQFPSHSVIEKGQTVTLRCDPISGHDNLYWYRRVMGKEIKFLLHFVKESKQDESGMPNNRFLAERTGGTYSTLKVQPAELEDSGVYFCASSHTGGVFNQPQHFGDGTRLSIL.